This TCR beta chain was sequenced in a study of T-cell reconstitution after alpha-beta-depleted transplantation in children. Findings and limits, study-wide: Some patients' high day-60 TCRbeta diversity was attributed to recipient cells surviving conditioning. By about two months after transplant, alpha-beta T cells reportedly arose from several hundred graft clones that had expanded. When one year had passed after transplant, most T-cell counts and diversity came from newly produced T cells.

At least ten counts were recorded for this clonotype. What it recognizes is unknown. Compared with germline, one end of the junction differs, possibly owing to a read error. The CDR3 has 14 residues. CDR1 is SGHAT and CDR2 is FQNNGV in the germline V gene. A TCRbeta library incorporating unique molecular identifiers was prepared. A single record per CDR3 protein comes from TCRdb applying MiXCR to the PCR reads. Of fewer than 700,000 distinct CDR3 sequences listed, roughly 24% are singletons. Sequenced material: PBMCs, mostly from graft donor cells, taken 360 days after TCRalphabeta/CD19-depleted stem cell transplant. This clonotype originated in a boy under two years old who had a stem cell transplant for acute myeloid leukemia, so the T cells may come from the graft donor. The chain joins TRBV11-2 to TRBJ2-3; 12 bases map to TRBD2. The CDR3 sequence: CASSLGLAGDTQYF. The CDR3 DNA reads as TGCGCCAGCAGCCTGGGACTAGCGGGAGATACGCAGTATTTT.